The entry that follows covers one TCR beta chain sequence. Antigen specificity is unknown. This record comes from a study of shared clonotypes between healthy human individuals. For the study at large: CD4 naive and CD4 memory each took three plates per donor, while CD8 naive took two and CD8 memory one. Study conclusions and caveats: Across subsets, estimated richness was generally greater for naive than for memory populations. A limitation of the genetic and exposure-history diversity represented arose from few donors.

V dropped 0 bases and J dropped 4 bases, with 9 bases sitting between them. The CDR3 sequence is 14 residues long. The germline gives CDR1 SGDLS, CDR2 YYNGEE. Genomic DNA belonging to each subset was distributed in equal measure over several immunoSEQ plates. Only in-frame clones appear in the TCRdb table, and some are missing; sequencing was by immunoSEQ multiplex PCR. This sample has about 520,000 clones; approximately 94% occur once, and the top ten carry under 0.065%. The sample consisted of naive CD4+ T cells sorted from blood. Subset defined: CD45RA+ positively selected. The gene calls are TRBV9 and TRBJ2-3; D remains ambiguous. The TCR comes from a woman aged 25 to 39 in good health. CDR3 bases: TGTGCCAGCAGCGTAGAGACGAGGTCAGATACGCAGTATTTT. Protein: CASSVETRSDTQYF.